Shown below are 17 T cell receptor beta chains from a single sample sequenced in a study of spatial heterogeneity in lung cancer. Time point indicated: sample taken at primary tumor resection. No cell sorting; template was whole RNA from tumor, lung tissue or PBMC. MiXCR, applied by TCRdb to the 5' RACE reads, yields one record per CDR3 protein. The table shows 70,000 to 90,000 distinct CDR3 sequences, with roughly 15% occurring only once. The source material was PBMCs, sampled at surgery. These TCRs come from a male donor with early-stage non-small cell lung cancer.

The chain couples TRBV6-5 to TRBJ1-2, with D maybe TRBD1 (5 bases). Between the trimmed V and J ends, which lost 0 bases and 7 bases, there was a span of 6 bases. Germline values: CDR1 MNHEY, CDR2 SVGAGI. CDR3 length: 12 residues. The CDR3 region has the DNA TGTGCCAGCAGTTACTCCGACAGTGGCTACACCTTC. Its translation: CASSYSDSGYTF.

This clonotype was observed at least ten times. The V call is TRBV29-1, the J call TRBJ1-1, with D possibly matching TRBD1 (5 bases). The CDR3 consists of 13 residues. V was pared by 7 bases and J by 0 bases, with 12 bases between. Germline CDR1 reads SQVTM; CDR2 reads ANQGSEA. In nucleotides, the CDR3 is TGCAGCGCATTGACAGATTTGAACACTGAAGCTTTCTTT. This translates into CSALTDLNTEAFF.

At least ten counts were recorded for this clonotype. The chain employs TRBV27 and TRBJ2-1; 9 nucleotides align to TRBD2. The CDR3 covers 16 residues. CDR1 and CDR2 from the germline V gene are MNHEY and SMNVEV (reference sequence). V was pared by 0 bases and J by 4 bases, with 4 bases of the junction left unmatched. Written as DNA, the CDR3 is TGTGCCAGCAGTTTATCGGCTAGCGGGGTTTACAATGAGCAGTTCTTC. As protein: CASSLSASGVYNEQFF.

The DNA of the CDR3 is TGTGCCAGCAGCCTGGGGACAGCGGATTCACCCCTCCACTTT. It translates to CASSLGTADSPLHF. The chain combines TRBV7-9 with TRBJ1-6, with 7 positions matching TRBD1. The germline V gene encodes CDR1 SEHNR and CDR2 FQNEAQ (reference sequence). This CDR3 is 14 amino acids long. V shed 5 bases, J shed 8 bases, and the junction held 6 bases outside the gene matches.

In this sample, this clonotype turned up a few times. The chain employs TRBV7-9 and TRBJ2-3; TRBD1 agrees at 12 bases. The V and J ends lost 5 bases and 7 bases, in that order; junction bases with no gene match: 4. The CDR3 length is 14 residues. Germline CDR1 SEHNR, CDR2 FQNEAQ (reference sequence). CDR3 amino acids: CASSAGTGGHTQYF. CDR3 nucleotides: TGTGCCAGCAGCGCAGGGACAGGGGGCCATACGCAGTATTTT.

The rearrangement links TRBV11-3 to TRBJ2-3, with 8 bases lining up with TRBD1. There are 15 residues in the CDR3. Per germline, CDR1 SGHNT and CDR2 YENEEA. Trimming at V came to 2 bases and at J to 5 bases, leaving 6 bases not matched to a gene. The CDR3 DNA sequence: TGTGCCAGCAGCTTATCGCGGACAGGGCAAGATACGCAGTATTTT. It encodes CASSLSRTGQDTQYF.

This clonotype turned up a few times. The chain is built from TRBV7-2 and TRBJ2-4; D uncertain. The length of the CDR3 is 15 residues. CDR1 and CDR2 from the germline V gene are SGHTA and FQGNSA. With 2 bases removed from V and 0 bases from J, the gap between germline ends came to 8 bases. The CDR3 spells CASSLQWGAKNIQYF. The CDR3 nucleotides are TGTGCCAGCAGCTTACAATGGGGAGCCAAAAACATTCAGTACTTC.

V is TRBV7-9 and J is TRBJ2-4; possibly TRBD2 for D (6 bases). V lost 3 bases, J lost 7 bases, and 10 bases lay in between. This CDR3 has 13 amino acids. Per the germline V gene, CDR1 is SEHNR and CDR2 is FQNEAQ (reference sequence). CDR3 sequence (DNA): TGTGCCAGCAGCTTGGCAGGGAGGAACATTCAGTACTTC. Residues: CASSLAGRNIQYF.

This clonotype was recorded many times. The chain links TRBV5-1 to TRBJ2-6; D might be TRBD1 (5 bases). Trimming took off 0 bases at V and 0 bases at J, with 10 bases between the two ends. CDR1 and CDR2 from the germline V gene are SGHRS and YFSETQ. CDR3 size: 17 residues. CDR3 DNA: TGCGCCAGCAGCTTGGTGACAGTTTTCTCTGGGGCCAACGTCCTGACTTTC. Amino acid sequence: CASSLVTVFSGANVLTF.

The CDR3 nucleotides are TGTGCCAGCAGCGTGAGGGCTGGCTATGGCTACACCTTC. This codes for CASSVRAGYGYTF. The chain links TRBV7-9 to TRBJ1-2; no reliable D call. Germline V lookup: CDR1 SEHNR, CDR2 FQNEAQ (reference sequence). V was pared by 5 bases and J by 4 bases, with 11 bases between. This CDR3 region has 13 residues.

At least ten counts were recorded for this clonotype. This chain connects TRBV19 to TRBJ2-1, with D possibly matching TRBD2 (5 bases). The CDR3 is 16 residues long. CDR1 LNHDA and CDR2 SQIVND come from the germline V gene (reference sequence). V was cut by 5 bases and J by 0 bases, with 14 bases left in between. The CDR3 DNA reads TGTGCCAGTAGTTCCCCGGTGGGAGCCTCCTACAATGAGCAGTTCTTC. Protein product: CASSSPVGASYNEQFF.

In its sample, this clonotype was seen a few times. This chain uses TRBV29-1 with TRBJ2-1; D is perhaps TRBD2 (6 bases). The germline V gene encodes CDR1 SQVTM and CDR2 ANQGSEA. Trimming cost V 7 bases and J 0 bases, with 16 bases left between them. CDR3 length: 15 residues. The CDR3 loop reads CSGNRDGSSYNEQFF. Written as DNA, the CDR3 is TGCAGCGGAAACCGGGACGGGAGCTCCTACAATGAGCAGTTCTTC.

The V call is TRBV27, the J call TRBJ1-2; 7 positions match TRBD1. CDR1 is MNHEY and CDR2 is SMNVEV in the germline V gene (reference sequence). The CDR3 is made up of 15 amino acids. With 6 bases clipped from V and 0 bases from J, the junction kept 7 bases outside the gene matches. Here the CDR3 DNA reads TGTGCCAGCAGCGCACAGGGGCAAGCTAACTATGGCTACACCTTC. It codes for CASSAQGQANYGYTF.

The chain links TRBV6-6 to TRBJ2-2, with 8 bases that match TRBD1. CDR1 is MNHNY, CDR2 SVGAGI, per germline (reference sequence). V shed 4 bases and J 15 bases; nucleotides not matched to a gene: 4. The CDR3 covers 11 residues. The CDR3 DNA sequence: TGTGCCAGCAGTTCAACAGGGGGAGTGTTTTTT. This codes for CASSSTGGVFF.

The chain employs TRBV5-6 and TRBJ1-5; D gene uncertain. This CDR3 contains 15 residues. The ends were cut back, 0 bases at V and 4 bases at J, with 11 bases in the middle. Germline assignment: CDR1 SGHDT and CDR2 YYEEEE. CDR3 nucleotides: TGTGCCAGCAGCTTGGCCGGCGGGCGGAATCAGCCCCAGCATTTT. This translates into CASSLAGGRNQPQHF.

This clonotype was seen only a few times. The CDR3 sequence: CASGGGQKVYEQYF. The CDR3 nucleotides read TGTGCCAGCGGGGGGGGACAGAAAGTCTACGAGCAGTACTTC. V gene TRBV2 combines with J gene TRBJ2-7; D assignment may be TRBD1 or TRBD2 (7 bases each). CDR3 length: 14 residues. The V gene lost 8 bases and the J gene lost 3 bases, with 17 bases spanning the gap. Germline V gene sequence: CDR1 SNHLY, CDR2 FYNNEI.

This sequence joins TRBV2 and TRBJ2-7; unclear D gene. This CDR3 comprises 14 residues. Germline loops: CDR1 SNHLY, CDR2 FYNNEI. V was cut by 1 base and J by 0 bases, with 7 bases left in between. CDR3 bases: TGTGCCAGCAGTGAAGGGATTCCCTCCTACGAGCAGTACTTC. Amino acids: CASSEGIPSYEQYF.